This TCR beta chain originates from a study of OX40 agonist ivuxolimab in advanced cancers. Background for the entire study: Ivuxolimab, which targeted the costimulatory receptor OX40 (CD134), was an agonistic, fully human IgG2 monoclonal antibody. Intravenous ivuxolimab was administered to patients every 2 weeks at six dose levels: 0.01, 0.1, 0.3, 1.5, 3 and 10 mg/kg. Among the 52 dose-escalation patients, some 20 had hepatocellular carcinoma, roughly 15 melanoma, 9 renal cell carcinoma and 9 head and neck cancer. In the dose-escalation cohort, 82.7% of patients were male, and the mean age was roughly 56 years with a range of about 20 to 80. Patients were allowed to have had prior anti-PD-1, anti-PD-L1 or anti-CTLA-4 therapy, and approximately 39% of the dose-escalation patients had been treated with checkpoint inhibitors. Partial responses were achieved by three dose-escalation patients, of whom one had hepatocellular carcinoma and two had cutaneous melanoma. The point of sequencing TCRbeta in the periphery was to test whether ivuxolimab changed TCR sequence diversity and drove clonal T-cell expansion. The monotherapy dose-escalation portion (N ≈ 52 patients) of the phase I ivuxolimab trial is reported in the paper.

Broad study findings and their caveats: Low levels of normalized T-cell clonal expansion were also seen in some patients who did not respond. After ivuxolimab, expanded clones were on average more numerous among CD8+ T cells than among CD4+ T cells. The antigen specificity of the peripheral T cells that underwent clonal expansion was not determined. Clonal expansion of both CD4+ and CD8+ blood T cells was observed from baseline to week 6 at doses 0.1 to 3.0 mg/kg. In partial responders in the 0.1-3.0 mg/kg groups, normalized peripheral clonal expansion was found to be among the lowest, especially among CD8+ T cells.

Patients with autoimmune disease history or receiving systemic immunosuppression were excluded from the trial. In every dose cohort, peripheral blood was drawn for TCR sequencing at baseline, cycle 4 day 1, and cycle 7 day 1. The samples were taken from a phase I, first-in-human, multicenter, open-label dose-escalation trial of ivuxolimab. Adults with locally advanced or metastatic head and neck squamous cell, hepatocellular, melanoma or renal cell carcinoma were enrolled in the trial. CD4+ and CD8+ T cells were sorted separately from peripheral blood before TCR sequencing. Spanning cysteine to phenylalanine, the CDR3 consists of 14 amino acids. Just CDR3 DNA is preserved here, 42 bases in frame from base 1. V loses 2 bases, J loses 4 bases, and the germline ends lie 6 bases apart. Reading the germline V gene gives CDR1 MNHEY and CDR2 SVGAGI. This clone has only a few counts. Its specific antigen is unknown. No much larger clone is present one base from it, and per-base qualities are unavailable.

To sequence the TCRbeta CDR3 region, genomic DNA was isolated from the sorted cells. TCRbeta CDR3 regions were sequenced using the immunoSEQ Assay. TCRdb retrieved this table from immuneACCESS and kept in-frame rearrangements only. Not all clones are present; in checked studies, unresolved V genes account for under half, and no reason is known for the remainder. The sample profile shows about 48,000 clones; approximately 90% of them were found once. The top ten constitute around a third of the sample. This TCR was sampled from an adult with an advanced solid tumor such as melanoma, head and neck, liver or kidney cancer. The chain joins TRBV6-5 to TRBJ2-6; the D gene cannot be resolved reliably. The sample here was CD4+ or CD8+ T cells sorted from blood, taken in a trial of the OX40 agonist ivuxolimab. The DNA sequence is TGTGCCAGCAGTTACGGGTCCGGGGCCAACGTCCTGACTTTC. Translated, this gives CASSYGSGANVLTF.